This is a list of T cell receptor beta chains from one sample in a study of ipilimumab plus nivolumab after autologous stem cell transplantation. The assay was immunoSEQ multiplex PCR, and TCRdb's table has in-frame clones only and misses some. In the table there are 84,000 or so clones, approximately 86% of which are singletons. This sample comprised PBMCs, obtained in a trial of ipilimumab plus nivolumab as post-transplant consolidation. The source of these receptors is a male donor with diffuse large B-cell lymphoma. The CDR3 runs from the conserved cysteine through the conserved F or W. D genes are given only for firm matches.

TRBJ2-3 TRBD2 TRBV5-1 TGCGCCAGCAGCAAGGGACTAGCGGGGTCTAGCACAGATACGCAGTATTTT CASSKGLAGSSTDTQYF
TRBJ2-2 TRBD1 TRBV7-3 TGTGCCAGCAGCGGGACAGGGGGGCACACCGGGGAGCTGTTTTTT CASSGTGGHTGELFF
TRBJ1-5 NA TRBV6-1 TGTGCCAGCAGTGGGGAGGGGCCAAGGTCCCAGCATTTT CASSGEGPRSQHF
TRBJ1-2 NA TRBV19 TGTGCCAGTTCCTCCGGGACGGGGAATGACTATGGCTACACCTTC CASSSGTGNDYGYTF
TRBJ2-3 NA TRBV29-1 TGCAGCGTGCCAGCCCTGTTCATGGATACGCAGTATTTT CSVPALFMDTQYF
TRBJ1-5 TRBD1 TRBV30 TGTGCCTGGAGTCATCCGGGACAGTTCAATCAGCCCCAGCATTTT CAWSHPGQFNQPQHF
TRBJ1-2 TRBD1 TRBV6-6 TGTGCCAGCAGTTACTCACCAGGACAGGGCAGCGGCTACACCTTC CASSYSPGQGSGYTF
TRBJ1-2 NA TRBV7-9 TGTGCCAGCAGCCATGCGGGCCGACGGGATGGCTACACCTTC CASSHAGRRDGYTF
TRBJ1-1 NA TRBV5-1 TGCGCCAGCAGCCCCAGATCTGGGGGCACTGAAGCTTTCTTT CASSPRSGGTEAFF
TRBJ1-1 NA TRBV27 TGTGCCAACCCGGCGGAACCAAACGACGCGGGGGGAATGGGAACTGAAGCTTTCTTT CANPAEPNDAGGMGTEAFF
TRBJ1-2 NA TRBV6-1 TGTGCCAGCAGTGCCTTGACCGGGACGACTAACTATGGCTACACCTTC CASSALTGTTNYGYTF
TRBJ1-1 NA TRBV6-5 TGTGCCAGCGAAGGGCACACTGAAGCTTTCTTT CASEGHTEAFF